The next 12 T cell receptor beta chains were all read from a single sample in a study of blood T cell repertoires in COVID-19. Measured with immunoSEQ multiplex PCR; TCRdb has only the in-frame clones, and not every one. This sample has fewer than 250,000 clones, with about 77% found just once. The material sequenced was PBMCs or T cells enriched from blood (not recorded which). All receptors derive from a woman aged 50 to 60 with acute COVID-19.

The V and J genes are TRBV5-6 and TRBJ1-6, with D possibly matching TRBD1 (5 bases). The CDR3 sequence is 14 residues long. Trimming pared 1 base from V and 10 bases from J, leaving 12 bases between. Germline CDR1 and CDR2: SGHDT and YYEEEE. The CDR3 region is CASSLWQGGSPLHF. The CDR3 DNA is TGTGCCAGCAGCTTGTGGCAGGGAGGATCACCCCTCCACTTT.

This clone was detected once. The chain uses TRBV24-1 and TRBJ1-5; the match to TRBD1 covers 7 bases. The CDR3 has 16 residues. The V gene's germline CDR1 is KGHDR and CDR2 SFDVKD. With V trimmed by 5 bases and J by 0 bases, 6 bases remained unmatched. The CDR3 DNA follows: TGTGCCACCAGTGTGGGCAGGGGGGATAGCAATCAGCCCCAGCATTTT. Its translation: CATSVGRGDSNQPQHF.

The CDR3: CASSLAGVSGGYTF. As DNA, the CDR3 is TGTGCCAGCAGCTTGGCCGGGGTCTCGGGTGGCTACACCTTC. The chain combines TRBV5-4 with TRBJ1-2; D gene unclear. The germline V and J ends were trimmed by 0 bases and 7 bases, with 13 bases remaining between them. The CDR3 covers 14 residues. Per germline, CDR1 SGHNT and CDR2 YYREEE (reference sequence).

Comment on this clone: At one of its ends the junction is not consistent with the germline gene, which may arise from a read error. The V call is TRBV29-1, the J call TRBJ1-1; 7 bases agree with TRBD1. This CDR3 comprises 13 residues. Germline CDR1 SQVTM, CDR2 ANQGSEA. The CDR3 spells CSAEGTVNTEAFF. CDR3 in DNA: TGCAGCGCTGAAGGGACAGTTAACACTGAAGCTTTCTTT.

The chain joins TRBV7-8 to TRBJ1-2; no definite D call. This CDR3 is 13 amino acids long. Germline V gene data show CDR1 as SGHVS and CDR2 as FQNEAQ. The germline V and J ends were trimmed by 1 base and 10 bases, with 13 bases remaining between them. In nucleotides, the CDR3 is TGTGCCAGCAGCTTAGTTTTGACACGCATCTACACCTTC. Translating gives CASSLVLTRIYTF.

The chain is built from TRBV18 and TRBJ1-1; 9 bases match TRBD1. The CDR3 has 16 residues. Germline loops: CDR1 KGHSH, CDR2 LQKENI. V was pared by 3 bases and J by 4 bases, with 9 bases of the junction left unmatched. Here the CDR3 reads CASSPPDRGLGTEAFF. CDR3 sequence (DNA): TGTGCCAGCTCACCGCCGGACAGGGGTCTGGGCACTGAAGCTTTCTTT.

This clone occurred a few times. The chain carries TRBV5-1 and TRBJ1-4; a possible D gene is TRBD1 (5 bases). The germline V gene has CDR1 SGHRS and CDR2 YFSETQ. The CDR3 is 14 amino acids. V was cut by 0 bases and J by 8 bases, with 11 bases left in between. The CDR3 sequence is CASSLGGAEEKLFF. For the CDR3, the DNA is TGCGCCAGCAGCTTGGGCGGGGCGGAGGAAAAACTGTTTTTT.

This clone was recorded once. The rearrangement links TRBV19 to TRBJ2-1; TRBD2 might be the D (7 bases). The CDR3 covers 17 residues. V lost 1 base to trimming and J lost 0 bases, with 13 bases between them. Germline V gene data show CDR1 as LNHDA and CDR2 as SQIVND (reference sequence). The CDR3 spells CASSIVPRGASYNEQFF. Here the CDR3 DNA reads TGTGCCAGTAGTATAGTTCCACGGGGGGCCTCCTACAATGAGCAGTTCTTC.

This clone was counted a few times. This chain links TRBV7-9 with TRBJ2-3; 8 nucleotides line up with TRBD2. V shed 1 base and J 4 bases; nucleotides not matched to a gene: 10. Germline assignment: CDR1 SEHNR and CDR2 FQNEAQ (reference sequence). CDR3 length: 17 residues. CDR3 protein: CASSLGLSSGTPDTQYF. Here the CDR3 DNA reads TGTGCCAGCAGCTTAGGCCTAAGTAGCGGGACCCCAGATACGCAGTATTTT.

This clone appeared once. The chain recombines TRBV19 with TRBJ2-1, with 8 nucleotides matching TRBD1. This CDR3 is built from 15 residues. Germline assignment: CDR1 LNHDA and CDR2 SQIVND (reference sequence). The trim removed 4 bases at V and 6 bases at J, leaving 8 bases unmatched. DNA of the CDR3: TGTGCCAGTAGTAAGAGGACAGGGTCAGTCAATGAGCAGTTCTTC. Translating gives CASSKRTGSVNEQFF.

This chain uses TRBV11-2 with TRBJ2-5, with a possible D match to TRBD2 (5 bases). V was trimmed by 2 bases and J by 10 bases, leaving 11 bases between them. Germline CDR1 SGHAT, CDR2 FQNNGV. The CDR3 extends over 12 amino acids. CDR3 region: CASSLRGSGQYF. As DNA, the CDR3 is TGTGCCAGCAGCTTACGGGGAAGTGGCCAGTACTTC.

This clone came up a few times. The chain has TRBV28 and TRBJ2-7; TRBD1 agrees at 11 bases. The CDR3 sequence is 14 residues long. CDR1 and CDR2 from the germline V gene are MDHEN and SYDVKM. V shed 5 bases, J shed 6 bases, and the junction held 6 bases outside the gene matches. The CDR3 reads CASSRGQGAVEQYV. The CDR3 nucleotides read TGTGCCAGCAGTCGTGGACAGGGGGCGGTCGAGCAGTACGTC.